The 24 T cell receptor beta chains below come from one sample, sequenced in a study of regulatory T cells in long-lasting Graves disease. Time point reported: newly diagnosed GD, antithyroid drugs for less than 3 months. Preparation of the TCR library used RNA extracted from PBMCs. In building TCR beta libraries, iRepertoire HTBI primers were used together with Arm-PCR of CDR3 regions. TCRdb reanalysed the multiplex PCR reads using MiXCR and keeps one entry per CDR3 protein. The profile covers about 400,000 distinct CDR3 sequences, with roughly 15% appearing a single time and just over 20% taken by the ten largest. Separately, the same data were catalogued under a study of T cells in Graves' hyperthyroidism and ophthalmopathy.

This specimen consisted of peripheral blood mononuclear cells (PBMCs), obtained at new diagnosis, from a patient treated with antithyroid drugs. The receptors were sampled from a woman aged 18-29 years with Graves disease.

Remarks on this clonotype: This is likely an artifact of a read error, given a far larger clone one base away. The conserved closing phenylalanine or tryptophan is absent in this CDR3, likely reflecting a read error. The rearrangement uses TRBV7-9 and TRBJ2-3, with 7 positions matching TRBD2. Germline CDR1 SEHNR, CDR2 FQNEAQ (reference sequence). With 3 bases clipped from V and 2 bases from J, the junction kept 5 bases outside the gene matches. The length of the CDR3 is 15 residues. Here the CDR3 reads CASSFSSGLTDTQYS. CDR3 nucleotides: TGTGCCAGCAGCTTTTCTAGCGGTCTCACAGATACGCAGTATTCT.

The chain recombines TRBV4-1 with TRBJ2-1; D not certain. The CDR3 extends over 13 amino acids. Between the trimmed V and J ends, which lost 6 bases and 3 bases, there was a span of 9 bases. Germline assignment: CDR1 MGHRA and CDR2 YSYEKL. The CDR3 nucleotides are TGCGCCAGCAGACCCTCCTACTACAATGAGCAGTTCTTC. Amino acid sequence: CASRPSYYNEQFF.

The CDR3 DNA follows: TGCAGCGTTATCCGGGACAGGGAGGAGACCCAGTACTTC. Translation: CSVIRDREETQYF. The chain carries TRBV29-1 and TRBJ2-5, with TRBD1 identical over 9 bases. The CDR3 extends over 13 amino acids. Germline CDR1 is SQVTM and CDR2 is ANQGSEA. V was pared by 5 bases and J by 5 bases, with 6 bases of the junction left unmatched.

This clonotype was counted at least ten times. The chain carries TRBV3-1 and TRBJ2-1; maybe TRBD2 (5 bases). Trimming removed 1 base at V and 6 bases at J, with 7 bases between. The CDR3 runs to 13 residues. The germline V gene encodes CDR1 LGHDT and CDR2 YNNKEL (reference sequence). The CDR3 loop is CASSQVLANEQFF. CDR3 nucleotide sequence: TGTGCCAGCAGCCAAGTGCTAGCCAATGAGCAGTTCTTC.

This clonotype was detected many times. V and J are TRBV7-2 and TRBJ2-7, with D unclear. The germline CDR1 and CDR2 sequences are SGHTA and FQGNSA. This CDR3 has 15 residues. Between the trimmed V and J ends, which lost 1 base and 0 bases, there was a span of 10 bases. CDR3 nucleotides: TGTGCCAGCAGCTTAGATCCTAGGAGCTCCTACGAGCAGTACTTC. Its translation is CASSLDPRSSYEQYF.

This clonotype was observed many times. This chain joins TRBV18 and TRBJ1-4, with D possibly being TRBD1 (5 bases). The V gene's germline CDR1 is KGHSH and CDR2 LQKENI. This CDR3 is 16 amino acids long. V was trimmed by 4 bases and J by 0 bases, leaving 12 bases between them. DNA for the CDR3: TGTGCCAGCTCACGAGGACAAGCCACAACTAATGAAAAACTGTTTTTT. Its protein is CASSRGQATTNEKLFF. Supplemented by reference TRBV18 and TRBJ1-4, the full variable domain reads NAGVMQNPRHLVRRRGQEARLRCSPMKGHSHVYWYRQLPEEGLKFMVYLQKENIIDESGMPKERFSAEFPKEGPSILRIQQVVRGDSAAYFCASSRGQATTNEKLFFGSGTQLSVL.

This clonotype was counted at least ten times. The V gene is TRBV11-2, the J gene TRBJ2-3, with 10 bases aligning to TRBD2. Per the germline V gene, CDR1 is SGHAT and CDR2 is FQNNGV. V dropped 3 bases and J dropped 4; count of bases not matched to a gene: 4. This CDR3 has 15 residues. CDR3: CASSFSGGASDTQYF. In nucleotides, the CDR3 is TGTGCCAGCAGCTTCAGCGGGGGGGCCTCAGATACGCAGTATTTT.

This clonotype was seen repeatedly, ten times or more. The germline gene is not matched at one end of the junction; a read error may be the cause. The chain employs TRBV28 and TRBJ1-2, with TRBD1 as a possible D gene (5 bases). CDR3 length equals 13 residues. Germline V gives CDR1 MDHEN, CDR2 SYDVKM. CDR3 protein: CASSLLGGYGYTF. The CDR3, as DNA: TGCGCCAGCAGCTTGCTGGGGGGCTATGGCTACACCTTC.

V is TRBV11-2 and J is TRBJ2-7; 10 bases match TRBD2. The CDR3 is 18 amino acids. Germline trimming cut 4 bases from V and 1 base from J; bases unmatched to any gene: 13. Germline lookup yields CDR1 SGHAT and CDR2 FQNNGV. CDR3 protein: CASSSLLLTSGQSYEQYF. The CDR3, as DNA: TGTGCCAGCAGCTCACTCCTCCTGACTAGCGGGCAATCCTACGAGCAGTACTTC.

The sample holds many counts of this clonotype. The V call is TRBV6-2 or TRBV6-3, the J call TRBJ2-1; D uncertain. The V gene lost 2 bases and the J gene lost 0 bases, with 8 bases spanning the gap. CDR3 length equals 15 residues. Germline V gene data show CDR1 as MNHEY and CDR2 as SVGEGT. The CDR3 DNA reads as TGTGCCAGCAGTTACGGGCGGAGCTCCTACAATGAGCAGTTCTTC. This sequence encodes CASSYGRSSYNEQFF.

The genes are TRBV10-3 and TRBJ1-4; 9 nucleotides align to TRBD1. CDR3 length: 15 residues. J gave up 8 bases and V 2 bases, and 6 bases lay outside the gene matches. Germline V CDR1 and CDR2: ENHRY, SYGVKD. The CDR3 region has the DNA TGTGCCATCAGTGAGCCGGGACAGGGCCGAGAAAAACTGTTTTTT. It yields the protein CAISEPGQGREKLFF.

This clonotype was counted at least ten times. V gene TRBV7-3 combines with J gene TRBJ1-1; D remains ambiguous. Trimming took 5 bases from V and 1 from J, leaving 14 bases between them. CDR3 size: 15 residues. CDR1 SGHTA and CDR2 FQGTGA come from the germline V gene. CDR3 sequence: CASSTSDNQNTEAFF. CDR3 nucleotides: TGTGCCAGCAGCACATCCGACAACCAGAACACTGAAGCTTTCTTT.

This CDR3 is CASTTERVLSGNTIYF. Here the CDR3 DNA reads TGTGCCAGCACCACTGAGAGGGTTCTCTCTGGAAACACCATATATTTT. The J gene is TRBJ1-3, the V gene TRBV6-1; D is undetermined. CDR1 and CDR2 (germline): MNHNS, SASEGT. The V and J ends lost 7 bases and 0 bases respectively, with 16 bases between them. The CDR3 is 16 residues long.

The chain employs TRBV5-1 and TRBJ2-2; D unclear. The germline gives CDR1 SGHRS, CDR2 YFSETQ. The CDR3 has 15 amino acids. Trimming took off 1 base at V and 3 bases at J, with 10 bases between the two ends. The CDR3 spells CASSLNLGHTGELFF. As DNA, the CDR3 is TGCGCCAGCAGCTTGAACCTAGGGCACACCGGGGAGCTGTTTTTT.

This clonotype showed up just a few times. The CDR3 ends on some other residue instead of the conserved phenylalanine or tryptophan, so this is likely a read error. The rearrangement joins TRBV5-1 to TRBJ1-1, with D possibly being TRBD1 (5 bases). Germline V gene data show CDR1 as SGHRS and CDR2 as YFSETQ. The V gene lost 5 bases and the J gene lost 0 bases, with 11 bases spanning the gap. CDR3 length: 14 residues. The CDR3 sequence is CASSSTGVNTEAFS. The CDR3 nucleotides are TGCGCCAGCAGTTCCACGGGGGTGAACACTGAAGCTTTCTCT.

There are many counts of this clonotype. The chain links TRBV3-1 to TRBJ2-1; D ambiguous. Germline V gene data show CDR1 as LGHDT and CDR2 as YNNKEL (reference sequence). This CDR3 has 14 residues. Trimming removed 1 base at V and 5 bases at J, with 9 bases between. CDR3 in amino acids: CASSQVGRNNEQFF. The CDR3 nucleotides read TGTGCCAGCAGCCAAGTGGGTCGGAACAATGAGCAGTTCTTC.

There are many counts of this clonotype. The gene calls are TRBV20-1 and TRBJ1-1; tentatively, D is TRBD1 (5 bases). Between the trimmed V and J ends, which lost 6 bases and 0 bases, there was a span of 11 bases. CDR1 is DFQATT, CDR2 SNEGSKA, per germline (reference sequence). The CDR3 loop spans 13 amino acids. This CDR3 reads CSAAPGVNTEAFF. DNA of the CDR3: TGCAGTGCCGCGCCGGGGGTGAACACTGAAGCTTTCTTT.

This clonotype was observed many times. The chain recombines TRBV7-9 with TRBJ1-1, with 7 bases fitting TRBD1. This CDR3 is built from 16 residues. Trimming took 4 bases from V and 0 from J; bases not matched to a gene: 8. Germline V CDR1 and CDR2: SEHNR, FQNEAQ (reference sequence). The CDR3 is CASSSNRGGMNTEAFF. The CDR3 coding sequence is TGTGCCAGCAGCTCTAACAGGGGCGGCATGAACACTGAAGCTTTCTTT.

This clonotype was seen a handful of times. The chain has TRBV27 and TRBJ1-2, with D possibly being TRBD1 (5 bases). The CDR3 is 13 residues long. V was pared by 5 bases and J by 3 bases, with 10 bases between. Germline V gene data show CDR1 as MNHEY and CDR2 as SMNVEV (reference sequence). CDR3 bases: TGTGCCAGCAGTACCGACAGATACTATGGCTACACCTTC. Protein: CASSTDRYYGYTF.

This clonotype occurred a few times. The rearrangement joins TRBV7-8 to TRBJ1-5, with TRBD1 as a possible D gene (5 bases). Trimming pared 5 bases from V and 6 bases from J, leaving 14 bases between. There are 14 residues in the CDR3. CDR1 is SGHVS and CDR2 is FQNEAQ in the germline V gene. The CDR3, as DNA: TGTGCCAGCAGCCAGTCAGGGTTGGGTCAGCCCCAGCATTTT. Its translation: CASSQSGLGQPQHF.

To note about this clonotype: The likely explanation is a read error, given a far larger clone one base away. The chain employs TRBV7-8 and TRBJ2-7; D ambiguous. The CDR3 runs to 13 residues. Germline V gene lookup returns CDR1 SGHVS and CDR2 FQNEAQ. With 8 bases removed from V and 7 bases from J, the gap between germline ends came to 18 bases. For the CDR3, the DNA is TGTGCCAGCGGGTTTAACCCCTACAATGAGCAGTACTTC. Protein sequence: CASGFNPYNEQYF.

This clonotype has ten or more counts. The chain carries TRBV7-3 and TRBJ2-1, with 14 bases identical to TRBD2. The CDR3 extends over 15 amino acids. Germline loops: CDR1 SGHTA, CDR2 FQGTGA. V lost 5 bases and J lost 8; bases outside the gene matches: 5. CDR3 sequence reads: CASSVGTSGGDEQFF. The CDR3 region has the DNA TGTGCCAGCAGCGTAGGGACTAGCGGGGGCGATGAGCAGTTCTTC.

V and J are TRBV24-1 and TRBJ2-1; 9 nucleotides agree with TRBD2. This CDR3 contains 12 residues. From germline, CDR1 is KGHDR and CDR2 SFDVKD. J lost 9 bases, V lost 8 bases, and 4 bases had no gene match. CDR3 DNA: TGTGCCACCAATAGCGGGAGAGGTGAGCAGTTCTTC. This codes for CATNSGRGEQFF.

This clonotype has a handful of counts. The CDR3 DNA is TGTGCCAGCAGTTTAGGGGACACCACAGGGGACACTGAAGCTTTCTTT. Translating it yields CASSLGDTTGDTEAFF. The chain recombines TRBV28 with TRBJ1-1, with TRBD1 identical over 7 bases. The CDR3 is 16 amino acids. Trimming at V came to 2 bases and at J to 3 bases, leaving 9 bases not matched to a gene. Germline V gene sequence: CDR1 MDHEN, CDR2 SYDVKM.